This T cell receptor (beta chain) was sequenced for a study of blood T cell repertoires in COVID-19. Overall study context: Samples taken during acute and convalescent COVID-19 were collected in the United States, Italy and Spain. Sources were T cells, B-cell-depleted T cells, or PBMCs; the material itself was cDNA or gDNA.

V was trimmed by 4 bases and J by 1 base, leaving 13 bases between them. This CDR3 has 14 amino acids. Germline V CDR1 and CDR2: GTSNPN, SVGIG (reference sequence). Sequencing used immunoSEQ multiplex PCR; TCRdb keeps in-frame clones, though not all of them. The sample lists about 320,000 clones, 70% to 90% occurring once. Self-reported history from a screening survey and questionnaire set each donor's cohort. This TCR was recovered from a woman aged 18 to 35 who had recovered from COVID-19. The specimen sequenced was PBMCs or T cells enriched from blood (not recorded which). The chain recombines TRBV30 with TRBJ1-1; D may be TRBD1 (6 bases). The CDR3 spells CAWNLQGTNTEAFF. CDR3 sequence (DNA): TGTGCCTGGAACCTACAGGGAACGAACACTGAAGCTTTCTTT.